A single count supports the clone carrying this T cell receptor (beta chain). Its antigen is unknown. CDR3 length: 15 amino acids. CDR1 is MDHEN, CDR2 SYDVKM, per germline. The V and J ends lost 4 bases and 3 bases, in that order; junction bases with no gene match: 6. The method was immunoSEQ multiplex PCR; TCRdb's version includes in-frame clones alone and lacks a portion of them. The sample includes approximately 30,000 clones, around nine tenths of them seen just once. These data are taken from a study of OX40 agonist ivuxolimab in advanced cancers. Study information: Ivuxolimab was administered intravenously to patients at 0.01 to 10 mg/kg every 2 weeks. The dose-escalation cohort was around 83% male, with a mean age of around 60 years, ranging about 23 to 79.

Study observations and caveats: Fewer expanded clones were found on average in CD4+ than in CD8+ T cells.

This receptor was taken from an adult with an advanced solid tumor such as melanoma, head and neck, liver or kidney cancer. The sequenced sample was CD4+ or CD8+ T cells sorted from blood, obtained in a trial of the OX40 agonist ivuxolimab. V usage is TRBV28 and J usage is TRBJ1-2; TRBD1 matches at 9 bases. CDR3 nucleotide sequence: TGTGCCAGCAGTTCCCTGACAGGGGGAGACTATGGCTACACCTTC. This encodes CASSSLTGGDYGYTF.